This record looks at one T cell receptor (beta chain) sequence and its context. The antigen is unknown. Germline V gives CDR1 SGHVS, CDR2 FNYEAQ. The CDR3 totals 12 residues. Trimming pared 5 bases from V and 5 bases from J, leaving 8 bases between. Here immunoSEQ multiplex PCR was the method, and the copy in TCRdb shows in-frame clones only, minus some. Found here are around 150,000 clones, roughly 89% of them singletons; the top ten hold 10%. This sample was included in a study of cytomegalovirus exposure and HLA in healthy donors. Findings of the study overall: The investigators catalogued 160 or so TCR beta chains as cytomegalovirus-associated.

The rearrangement joins TRBV7-6 to TRBJ2-3; D remains ambiguous. The sample was PBMCs. The sequence was collected from a woman between 18 and 29 years old in good health and CMV-seropositive. The CDR3: CASSALRDTQYF. Written as DNA, the CDR3 is TGTGCCAGCAGCGCTCTACGAGATACGCAGTATTTT.